Listed here is a single TCR beta chain. Via MiXCR, TCRdb re-called the 5' RACE reads, giving one row per CDR3 protein. The top ten clones hold more than 5.5% of a sample with approximately 69,000 distinct CDR3 sequences, roughly 12% of them seen once. Deletions cut 2 bases from V and 1 base from J, with 11 bases between. The CDR3 runs to 15 residues. The germline CDR1 and CDR2 sequences are GTSNPN and SVGIG (reference sequence). This record belongs to a study of early T cells in non-severe SARS-CoV-2 infection. The sample was whole blood. This sequence was found in an adult who was a healthcare worker with PCR-confirmed SARS-CoV-2 infection or an uninfected control (not recorded which). The gene calls are TRBV30 and TRBJ1-4, with D perhaps matching TRBD1 (6 bases). CDR3 amino acids: CAWSLLGGTNEKLFF. The CDR3, as DNA: TGTGCCTGGAGTTTACTAGGGGGAACTAATGAAAAACTGTTTTTT.